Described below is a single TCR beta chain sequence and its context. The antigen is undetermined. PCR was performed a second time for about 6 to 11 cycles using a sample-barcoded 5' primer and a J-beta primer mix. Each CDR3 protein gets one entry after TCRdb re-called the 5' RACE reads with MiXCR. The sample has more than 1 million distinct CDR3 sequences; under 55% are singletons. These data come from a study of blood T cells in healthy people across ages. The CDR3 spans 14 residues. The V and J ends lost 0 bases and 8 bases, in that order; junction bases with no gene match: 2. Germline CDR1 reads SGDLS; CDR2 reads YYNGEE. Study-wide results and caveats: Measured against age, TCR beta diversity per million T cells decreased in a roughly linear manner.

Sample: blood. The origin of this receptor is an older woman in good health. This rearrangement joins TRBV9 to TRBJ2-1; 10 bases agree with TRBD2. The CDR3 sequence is CASSVELAGHEQFF. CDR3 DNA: TGTGCCAGCAGCGTAGAACTAGCGGGGCATGAGCAGTTCTTC.